The T cell receptor (beta chain) described here comes from a study of beta chain features in type 1 diabetes. Trimming removed 4 bases at V and 7 bases at J, with 13 bases between. Germline CDR1 reads SNHLY; CDR2 reads FYNNEI. The CDR3 loop spans 14 amino acids. The isolated RNA, all of it, was reverse transcribed, so expressed TCRB transcripts were what got sequenced. Produced via immunoSEQ multiplex PCR; TCRdb's table is partial and in-frame only. The sample lists hundreds of thousands of clones; about a sixth were seen once. Sequencing was performed on naive CD4+ T cells from blood. The source of this sequence is a woman younger than 30 in good health. This sequence joins TRBV2 and TRBJ1-4; a possible D gene is TRBD1 (6 bases). CDR3 protein: CASSAEGGSEKLFF. The CDR3 region has the DNA TGTGCCAGCAGTGCGGAGGGGGGAAGTGAAAAACTGTTTTTT.